Below, 17 T cell receptor beta chains from the same sample are listed, as sequenced in a study of tumor-infiltrating lymphocytes in primary liver carcinoma. Researchers generated TCR beta cDNA from about 0.5 ug of total RNA, relying on a constant-region primer. Three-round nested multiplex PCR performed with slightly modified ARM-PCR produced the TCR beta libraries. Both of the initial two PCR rounds ran for around 9 cycles and employed TRBV1-TRBV30 forward primers alongside a C-beta reverse primer. TCRdb used MiXCR to reprocess the multiplex PCR reads, holding one entry per CDR3 protein. The data hold 100,000 to 150,000 distinct CDR3 sequences, with 55% to 75% observed a single time. Taking about 20-31 mg of unsorted bulk tissue, the authors co-extracted RNA and DNA. Sequenced material: liver tumor tissue from sampling region 3. Subset of the sample: tumor region T3, left-lateral pole. The receptors originated from a woman aged 55-69 years with primary liver carcinoma and hepatitis B virus infection.

As concerns this clonotype: One end of the junction varies from germline; a read error may be responsible. V usage is TRBV28 and J usage is TRBJ2-1, with unresolved D. In germline, CDR1 is MDHEN, CDR2 SYDVKM. The CDR3 has 16 residues. The CDR3 loop reads CASSTKGARSYNEHFF. CDR3 nucleotide sequence: TGTGCCAGCAGTACGAAAGGCGCACGATCCTACAATGAGCATTTCTTC.

Note on this clonotype: This likely comes from a read error, as the CDR3 has no conserved phenylalanine or tryptophan at its end. The limits of the CDR3 on the DNA are not certain, so only TCRdb's listed CDR3 is given. The CDR3 region is CASSLGPDVNTEASL. V gene TRBV11-2 combines with J gene TRBJ1-1. The CDR3 adds up to 15 amino acids, both ends counted. Germline V gene data show CDR1 as SGHAT and CDR2 as FQNNGV.

With regard to this clonotype: An end of the junction differs from the germline gene, which may be a read error. This rearrangement joins TRBV29-1 to TRBJ1-1, with a tentative D call TRBD1 (5 bases). Germline CDR1 SQVTM, CDR2 ANQGSEA. The CDR3 has 14 amino acids. The CDR3 DNA is TGCAGCGCCTACCCAGGACAAGTGAACAGTGAAGCTTTCTTT. It yields the protein CSAYPGQVNSEAFF. Combining the CDR3 with reference TRBV29-1 and TRBJ1-1 gives the whole variable domain SAVISQKPSRDICQRGTSLTIQCQVDSQVTMMFWYRQQPGQSLTLIATANQGSEATYESGFVIDKFPISRPNLTFSTLTVSNMSPEDSSIYLCSAYPGQVNSEAFFGQGTRLTVV.

On this clonotype itself: The conserved phenylalanine or tryptophan normally closing the CDR3 is absent here, so this likely arose from a read error. CDR3 sequence reads: CASRTGTANQPQHL. The CDR3 coding sequence is TGTGCCAGCAGGACCGGGACAGCTAATCAGCCCCAGCATTTG. The chain carries TRBV12-3 or TRBV12-4 and TRBJ1-5, with 7 bases lining up with TRBD1. This CDR3 has 14 residues. The V gene end was trimmed by 6 bases and the J gene end by 4 bases; junction bases not matched to a gene: 6.

Worth noting for this clonotype: One end of the junction is discordant with germline, which a read error may explain. The chain uses TRBV10-1 and TRBJ2-3, with 9 bases aligning to TRBD2. This CDR3 is built from 16 residues. Germline V gene data show CDR1 as WNHNN and CDR2 as SYGVQD (reference sequence). In nucleotides, the CDR3 is TGCGCCAGCGGTGAGTCGGCGGGGGGGAGTATAGATACGCAGTATTTT. Translating it yields CASGESAGGSIDTQYF.

There are a few counts of this clonotype. A read error may account for a junction end that differs from germline. The CDR3 sequence is CASSRGDFYNEEFF. The CDR3 region has the DNA TGTGCCAGCAGCCGGGGGGACTTCTACAATGAGGAGTTCTTC. The chain couples TRBV4-2 to TRBJ2-1; weak D call: TRBD2 (6 bases). The V gene's germline CDR1 is LGHNA and CDR2 YNFKEQ. CDR3 length: 14 residues.

In DNA, the CDR3 is TGCGCCAGCAGCCTCCTTGTTCCCCTTAACTATGGCTACACCTTC. This codes for CASSLLVPLNYGYTF. This chain links TRBV5-1 with TRBJ1-2; D is undetermined. The CDR3 sequence is 15 residues long. The germline V and J ends were trimmed by 4 bases and 1 base, with 14 bases remaining between them. Germline loops: CDR1 SGHRS, CDR2 YFSETQ.

Note on this clonotype: One end of the junction varies from germline; a read error may be responsible. The chain recombines TRBV12-5 with TRBJ1-2; D is unresolved. The CDR3 is made up of 19 amino acids. CDR1 is LGHNT and CDR2 is FRNRAP in the germline V gene. CDR3: CANGLAYERASPSPYGYTF. The CDR3 bases are TGTGCTAATGGTTTGGCCTACGAACGGGCCTCCCCGTCTCCCTATGGGTACACCTTC.

This clonotype was observed at least ten times. This chain joins TRBV6-1 and TRBJ2-3, with no clear D. The CDR3 is 12 residues long. Trimming removed 5 bases at V and 6 bases at J, with 9 bases between. In germline, CDR1 is MNHNS, CDR2 SASEGT. The CDR3 loop is CASSLLGDTQYF. In nucleotides, the CDR3 is TGTGCCAGCAGTCTGCTAGGGGATACGCAGTATTTT.

A remark on this clonotype: This may arise from a read error, as a much more abundant clone is one base away. The gene calls are TRBV14 and TRBJ2-2; D gene ambiguous. Germline CDR1 reads SGHDN; CDR2 reads FVKESK. The CDR3 runs to 14 residues. The CDR3 coding sequence is TGTACCAGCAGCCAACTCCGGAACACCGGGGAGCTGTTTTTT. Its translation is CTSSQLRNTGELFF.

This clonotype was detected only a few times. A much larger clone differs by one base, so this may be a read error. This chain uses TRBV6-1 with TRBJ2-1, with unresolved D. Per the germline V gene, CDR1 is MNHNS and CDR2 is SASEGT. The CDR3 has 12 amino acids. CDR3 sequence (DNA): TGTGCCAGCAGGGACCGCAACAATGAGCGGTTCTTC. It yields the protein CASRDRNNERFF.

The chain is built from TRBV11-2 and TRBJ2-7; unclear D gene. The CDR3 runs 14 residues. The V and J ends lost 0 bases and 12 bases respectively, with 18 bases between them. Germline V gene sequence: CDR1 SGHAT, CDR2 FQNNGV. The CDR3 is CASSLDVVILDLYF. DNA for the CDR3: TGTGCCAGCAGCTTAGACGTCGTCATCCTCGATCTGTACTTC.

As concerns this clonotype: A clone one base away is much larger, so this may be a read error. CDR3 protein: CASGSGKSYNEQFF. The CDR3 DNA follows: TGTGCGTCCGGCTCGGGGAAATCCTACAATGAGCAGTTCTTC. V gene TRBV10-3 combines with J gene TRBJ2-1; D might be TRBD2 (5 bases). This CDR3 is built from 14 residues. Germline lookup yields CDR1 ENHRY and CDR2 SYGVKD.

The chain is built from TRBV20-1 and TRBJ2-1; TRBD1 might be the D (8 bases). Germline CDR1 DFQATT, CDR2 SNEGSKA (reference sequence). CDR3 length: 19 residues. The V end lost 6 bases, the J end lost 6 bases, and 33 bases lay between the germline ends. CDR3 region: CSATPGLSGRTGGGNEQFF. CDR3 coding DNA: TGCAGTGCAACCCCGGGACTATCGGGACGTACAGGGGGGGGCAATGAGCAGTTCTTC.

This clonotype was picked up one time. The CDR3 protein is CASSFGLAGTETQYF. For the CDR3, the DNA is TGTGCCAGCAGCTTCGGACTAGCGGGGACAGAGACCCAGTACTTC. The chain uses TRBV7-9 and TRBJ2-5, with 12 positions matching TRBD2. Germline values: CDR1 SEHNR, CDR2 FQNEAQ (reference sequence). This CDR3 has 15 amino acids. V gave up 3 bases and J gave up 4 bases; unmatched junction bases: 3.

Points on this clonotype: The germline gene is not matched at one end of the junction; a read error may be the cause. The genes are TRBV11-2 and TRBJ1-1; possibly TRBD1 for D (5 bases). The CDR3 consists of 14 residues. Germline V gene data show CDR1 as SGHAT and CDR2 as FQNNGV. CDR3 DNA sequence: TGTGTCAGCAGCTTTACGGGGGGTAACACTGAAGCTTTCTTT. Its translation is CVSSFTGGNTEAFF.

In the case of this clonotype: Since a much larger clone is just one base distant, this may be a read error. The chain employs TRBV7-9 and TRBJ2-3; 7 bases line up with TRBD2. The CDR3 is made up of 15 amino acids. In germline, CDR1 is SEHNR, CDR2 FQNEAQ (reference sequence). CDR3 in DNA: TGTGCCATCAGCTTATTTAGCGGGAGCACAGATACGCAGTATTTT. It encodes CAISLFSGSTDTQYF.